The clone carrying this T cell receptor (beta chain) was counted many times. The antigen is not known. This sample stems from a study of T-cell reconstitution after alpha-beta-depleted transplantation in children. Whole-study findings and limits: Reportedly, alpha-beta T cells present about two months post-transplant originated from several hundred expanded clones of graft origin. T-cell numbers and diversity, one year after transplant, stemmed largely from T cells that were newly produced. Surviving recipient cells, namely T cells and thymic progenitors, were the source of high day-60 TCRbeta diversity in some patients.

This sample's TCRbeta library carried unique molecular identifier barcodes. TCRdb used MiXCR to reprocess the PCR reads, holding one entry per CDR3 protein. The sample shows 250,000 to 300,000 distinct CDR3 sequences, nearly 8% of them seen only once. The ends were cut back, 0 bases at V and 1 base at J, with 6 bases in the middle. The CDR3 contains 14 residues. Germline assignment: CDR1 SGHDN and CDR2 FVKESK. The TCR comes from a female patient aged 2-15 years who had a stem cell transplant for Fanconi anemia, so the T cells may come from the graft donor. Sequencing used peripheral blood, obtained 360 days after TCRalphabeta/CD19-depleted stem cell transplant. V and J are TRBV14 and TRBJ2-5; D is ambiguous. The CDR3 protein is CASSQDPRQETQYF. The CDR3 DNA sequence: TGTGCCAGCAGCCAAGATCCTCGCCAAGAGACCCAGTACTTC. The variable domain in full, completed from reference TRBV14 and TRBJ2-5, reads EAGVTQFPSHSVIEKGQTVTLRCDPISGHDNLYWYRRVMGKEIKFLLHFVKESKQDESGMPNNRFLAERTGGTYSTLKVQPAELEDSGVYFCASSQDPRQETQYFGPGTRLLVL.